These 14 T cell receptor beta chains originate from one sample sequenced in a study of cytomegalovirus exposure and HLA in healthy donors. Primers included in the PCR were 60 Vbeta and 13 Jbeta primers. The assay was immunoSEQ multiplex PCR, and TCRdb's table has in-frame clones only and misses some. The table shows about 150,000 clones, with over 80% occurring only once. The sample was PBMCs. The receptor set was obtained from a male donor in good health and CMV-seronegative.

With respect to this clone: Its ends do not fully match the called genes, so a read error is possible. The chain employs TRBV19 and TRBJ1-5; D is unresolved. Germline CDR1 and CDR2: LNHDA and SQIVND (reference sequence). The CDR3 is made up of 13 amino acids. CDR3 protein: CASSDVSDQPQHF. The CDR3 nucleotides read TGTGCCAGTTCGGACGTTAGCGATCAGCCCCAGCATTTT.

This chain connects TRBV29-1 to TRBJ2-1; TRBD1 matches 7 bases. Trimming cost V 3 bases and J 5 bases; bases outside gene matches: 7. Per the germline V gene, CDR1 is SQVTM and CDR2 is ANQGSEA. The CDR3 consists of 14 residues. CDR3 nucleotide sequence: TGCAGCGTTGATGTCGGGACAGCAAACAATGAGCAGTTCTTC. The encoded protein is CSVDVGTANNEQFF.

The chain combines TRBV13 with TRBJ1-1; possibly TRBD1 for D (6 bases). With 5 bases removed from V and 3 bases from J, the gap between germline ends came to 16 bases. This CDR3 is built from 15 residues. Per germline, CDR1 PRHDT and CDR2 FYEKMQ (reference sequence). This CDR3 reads CASSVSPTGYTEAFF. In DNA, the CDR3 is TGTGCCAGCAGCGTGTCGCCGACAGGTTACACTGAAGCTTTCTTT.

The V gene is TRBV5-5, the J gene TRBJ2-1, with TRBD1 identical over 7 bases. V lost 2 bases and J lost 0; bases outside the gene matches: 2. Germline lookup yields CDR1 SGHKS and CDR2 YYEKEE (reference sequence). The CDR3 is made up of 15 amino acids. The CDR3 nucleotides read TGTGCCAGCAGCTTACAGGGGCCCTCCTACAATGAGCAGTTCTTC. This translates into CASSLQGPSYNEQFF. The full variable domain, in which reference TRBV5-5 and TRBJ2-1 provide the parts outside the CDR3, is DAGVTQSPTHLIKTRGQQVTLRCSPISGHKSVSWYQQVLGQGPQFIFQYYEKEERGRGNFPDRFSARQFPNYSSELNVNALLLGDSALYLCASSLQGPSYNEQFFGPGTRLTVL.

CDR3 protein: CSVARGETQYF. CDR3 DNA: TGCAGTGTAGCCAGGGGAGAGACCCAGTACTTC. The rearrangement joins TRBV20-1 to TRBJ2-5; maybe TRBD1 (6 bases). In germline, CDR1 is DFQATT, CDR2 SNEGSKA (reference sequence). This CDR3 comprises 11 residues. Trimming stripped 7 bases from V and 4 bases from J, with 10 bases between.

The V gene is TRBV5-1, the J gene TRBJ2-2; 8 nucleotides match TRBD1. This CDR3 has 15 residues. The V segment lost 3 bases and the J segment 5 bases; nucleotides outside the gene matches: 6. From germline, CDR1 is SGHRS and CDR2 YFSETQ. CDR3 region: CASSSTGGWTGELFF. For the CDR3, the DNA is TGCGCCAGCAGCTCTACAGGGGGATGGACCGGGGAGCTGTTTTTT. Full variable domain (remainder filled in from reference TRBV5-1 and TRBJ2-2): KAGVTQTPRYLIKTRGQQVTLSCSPISGHRSVSWYQQTPGQGLQFLFEYFSETQRNKGNFPGRFSGRQFSNSRSEMNVSTLELGDSALYLCASSSTGGWTGELFFGEGSRLTVL.

CDR3 in DNA: TGCGCCAGCAGTGTTTCAGGGCCATCCTCCTATAATTCACCCCTCCACTTT. Translated, it gives CASSVSGPSSYNSPLHF. The chain carries TRBV10-2 and TRBJ1-6; weak D call: TRBD1 (5 bases). Trimming removed 4 bases from V and 0 bases from J, with 13 bases in between. The germline gives CDR1 WSHSY, CDR2 SAAADI. This CDR3 has 17 residues.

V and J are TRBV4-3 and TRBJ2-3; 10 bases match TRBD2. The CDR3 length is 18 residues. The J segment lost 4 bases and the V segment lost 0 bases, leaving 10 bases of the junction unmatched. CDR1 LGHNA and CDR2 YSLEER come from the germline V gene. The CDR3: CASSQDLLSGGAADTQYF. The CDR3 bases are TGCGCCAGCAGCCAAGATCTTCTGAGCGGGGGGGCGGCAGATACGCAGTATTTT.

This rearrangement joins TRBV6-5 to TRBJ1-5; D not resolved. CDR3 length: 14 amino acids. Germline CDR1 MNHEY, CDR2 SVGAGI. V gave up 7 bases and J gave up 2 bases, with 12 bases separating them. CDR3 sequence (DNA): TGTGCCAGCAAGATCGGCGAGGGCAATCAGCCCCAGCATTTT. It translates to CASKIGEGNQPQHF.

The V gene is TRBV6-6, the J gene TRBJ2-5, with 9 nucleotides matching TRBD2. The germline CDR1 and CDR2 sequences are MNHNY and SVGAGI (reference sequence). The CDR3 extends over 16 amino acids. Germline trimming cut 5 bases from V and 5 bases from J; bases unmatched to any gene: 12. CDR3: CASSQSRGGRGETQYF. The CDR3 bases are TGTGCCAGCAGTCAGTCGCGGGGGGGCCGGGGGGAGACCCAGTACTTC.

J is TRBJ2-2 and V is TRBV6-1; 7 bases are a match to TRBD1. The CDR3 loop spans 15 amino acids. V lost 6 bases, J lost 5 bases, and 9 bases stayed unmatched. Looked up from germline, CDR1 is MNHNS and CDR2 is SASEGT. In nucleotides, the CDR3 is TGTGCCAGCAGCGCACCCCACAGGGGAACCGGGGAGCTGTTTTTT. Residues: CASSAPHRGTGELFF.

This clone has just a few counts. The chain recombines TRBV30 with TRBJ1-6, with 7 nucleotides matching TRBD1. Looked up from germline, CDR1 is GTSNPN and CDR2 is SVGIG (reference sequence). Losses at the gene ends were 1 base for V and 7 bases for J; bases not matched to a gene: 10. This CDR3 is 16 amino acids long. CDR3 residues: CAWSDPSTGWNSPLHF. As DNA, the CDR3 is TGTGCCTGGAGTGACCCCTCGACAGGGTGGAATTCACCCCTCCACTTT.

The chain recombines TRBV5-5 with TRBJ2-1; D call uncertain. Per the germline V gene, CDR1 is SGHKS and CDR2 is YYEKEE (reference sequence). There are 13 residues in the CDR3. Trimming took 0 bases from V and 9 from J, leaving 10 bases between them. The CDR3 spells CASSLAAGTEQFF. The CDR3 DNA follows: TGTGCCAGCAGCTTGGCCGCAGGAACTGAGCAGTTCTTC.

CDR3 sequence: CASSSAGQGYQPQHF. The DNA of the CDR3 is TGTGCCAGCAGCTCGGCGGGACAGGGGTATCAGCCCCAGCATTTT. The gene calls are TRBV7-2 and TRBJ1-5; 10 positions match TRBD1. The CDR3 has 15 amino acids. With 4 bases clipped from V and 5 bases from J, the junction kept 5 bases outside the gene matches. CDR1 SGHTA and CDR2 FQGNSA come from the germline V gene.